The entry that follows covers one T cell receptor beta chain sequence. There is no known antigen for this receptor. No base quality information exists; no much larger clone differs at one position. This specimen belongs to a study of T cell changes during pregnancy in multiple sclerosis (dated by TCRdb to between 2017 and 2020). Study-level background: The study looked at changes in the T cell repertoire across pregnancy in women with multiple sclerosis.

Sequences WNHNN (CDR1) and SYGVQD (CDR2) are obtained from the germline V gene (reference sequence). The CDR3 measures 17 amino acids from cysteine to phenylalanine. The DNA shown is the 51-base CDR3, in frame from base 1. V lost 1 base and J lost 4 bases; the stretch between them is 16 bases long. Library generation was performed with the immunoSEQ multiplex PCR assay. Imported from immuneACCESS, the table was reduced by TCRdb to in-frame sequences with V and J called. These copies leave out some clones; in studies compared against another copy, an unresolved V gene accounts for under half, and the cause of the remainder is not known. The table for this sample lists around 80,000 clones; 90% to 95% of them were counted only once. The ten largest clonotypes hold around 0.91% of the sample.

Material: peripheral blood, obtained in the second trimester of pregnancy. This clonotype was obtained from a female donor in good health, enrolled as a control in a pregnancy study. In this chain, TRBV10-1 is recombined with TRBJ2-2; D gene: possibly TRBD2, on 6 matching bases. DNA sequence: TGCGCCAGCAGTGAGTGGAGGCGCCCGCGGGGCACCGGGGAGCTGTTTTTT. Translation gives CASSEWRRPRGTGELFF.